The present entry profiles one T cell receptor (beta chain) with its context. The data stem from a study of cytotoxic CD8 clonotypes in ibrutinib-treated CLL. Profiled with immunoSEQ multiplex PCR; TCRdb holds only in-frame clones, not every one. The table lists about 120,000 clones, 70% to 90% of them singletons. The TCR was taken from a human donor with chronic lymphocytic leukemia. The sample here was PBMCs, taken after 24 months of ibrutinib treatment.

CDR3 DNA: TGCAGTGCTGCCCCAAACTCCCGCTACACCTTC. It specifies CSAAPNSRYTF. The chain uses TRBV20-1 and TRBJ1-2, with D uncertain. Germline CDR1 reads DFQATT; CDR2 reads SNEGSKA (reference sequence). The length of the CDR3 is 11 residues. The V gene lost 5 bases and the J gene lost 9 bases, with 13 bases spanning the gap.